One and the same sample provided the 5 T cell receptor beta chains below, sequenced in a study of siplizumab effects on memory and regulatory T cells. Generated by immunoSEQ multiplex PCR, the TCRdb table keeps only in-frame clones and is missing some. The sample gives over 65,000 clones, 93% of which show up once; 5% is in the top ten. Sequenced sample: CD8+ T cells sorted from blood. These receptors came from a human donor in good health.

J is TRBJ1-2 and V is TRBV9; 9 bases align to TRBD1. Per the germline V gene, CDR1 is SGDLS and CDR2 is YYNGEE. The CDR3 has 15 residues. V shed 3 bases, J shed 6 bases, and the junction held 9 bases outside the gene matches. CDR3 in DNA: TGTGCCAGCAGCGGAACTTCCGGGACAGGGAATGGCTACACCTTC. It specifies CASSGTSGTGNGYTF.

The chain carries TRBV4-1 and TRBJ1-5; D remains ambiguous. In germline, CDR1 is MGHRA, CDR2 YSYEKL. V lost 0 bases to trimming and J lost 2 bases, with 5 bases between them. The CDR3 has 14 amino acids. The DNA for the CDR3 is TGCGCCAGCAGCCAAGATATTGGCAATCAGCCCCAGCATTTT. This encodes CASSQDIGNQPQHF.

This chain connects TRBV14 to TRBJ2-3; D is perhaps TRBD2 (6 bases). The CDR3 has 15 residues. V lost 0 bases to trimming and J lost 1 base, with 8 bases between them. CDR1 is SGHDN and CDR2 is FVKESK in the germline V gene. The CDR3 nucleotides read TGTGCCAGCAGCCAAGATTCGGGGGGCACAGATACGCAGTATTTT. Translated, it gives CASSQDSGGTDTQYF.

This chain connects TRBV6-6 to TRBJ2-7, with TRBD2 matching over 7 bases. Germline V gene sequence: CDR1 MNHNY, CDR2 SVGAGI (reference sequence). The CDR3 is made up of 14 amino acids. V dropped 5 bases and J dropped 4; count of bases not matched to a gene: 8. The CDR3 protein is CASSIGASGYEQYF. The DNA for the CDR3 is TGTGCCAGCAGTATAGGGGCTAGCGGATACGAGCAGTACTTC.

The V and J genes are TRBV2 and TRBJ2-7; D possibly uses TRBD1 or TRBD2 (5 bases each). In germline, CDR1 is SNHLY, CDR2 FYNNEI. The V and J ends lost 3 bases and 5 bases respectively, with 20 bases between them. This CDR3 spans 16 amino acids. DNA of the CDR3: TGTGCCAGCAGTGAGGAGATGAGGGGCGCTGAGGACGAGCAGTACTTC. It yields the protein CASSEEMRGAEDEQYF.